The clone carrying this T cell receptor (beta chain) was detected once. A sample-barcoded 5' primer and a J-beta primer mix were used in a second PCR of about 6 to 12 cycles. Any given sample supplied a minimum of 2.5 million CDR3-containing paired-end reads. TCRdb re-derived calls from the 5' RACE reads in MiXCR, one entry per CDR3 protein. Among about 900,000 distinct CDR3 sequences listed, roughly 50% were seen once. The data are from a study of blood T cells in healthy people across ages. CDR1 is SGHRS and CDR2 is YFSETQ in the germline V gene. The CDR3 sequence is 16 residues long. V was clipped by 4 bases and J by 0 bases; unmatched bases: 7.

Sequencing was carried out using blood. The genes are TRBV5-1 and TRBJ2-5; 9 nucleotides align to TRBD1. This clonotype was obtained from a man under 40 in good health. CDR3 region: CASSRGTGIDQETQYF. The CDR3 DNA reads as TGCGCCAGCAGCCGAGGGACAGGGATCGACCAAGAGACCCAGTACTTC.